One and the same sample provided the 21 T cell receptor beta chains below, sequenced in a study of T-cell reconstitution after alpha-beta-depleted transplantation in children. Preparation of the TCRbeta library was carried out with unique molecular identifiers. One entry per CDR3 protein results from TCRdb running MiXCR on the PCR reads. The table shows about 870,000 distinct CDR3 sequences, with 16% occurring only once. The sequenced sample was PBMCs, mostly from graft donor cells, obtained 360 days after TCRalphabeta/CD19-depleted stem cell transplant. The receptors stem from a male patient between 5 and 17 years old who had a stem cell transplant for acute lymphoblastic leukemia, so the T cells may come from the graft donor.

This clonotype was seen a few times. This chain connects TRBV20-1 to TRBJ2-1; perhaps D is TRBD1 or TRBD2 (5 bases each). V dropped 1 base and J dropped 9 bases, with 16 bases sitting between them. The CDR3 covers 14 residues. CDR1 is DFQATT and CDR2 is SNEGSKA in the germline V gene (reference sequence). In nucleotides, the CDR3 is TGCAGTGCTAGAGGTATGGGGACCGTAGGTGAGCAGTTCTTC. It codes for CSARGMGTVGEQFF.

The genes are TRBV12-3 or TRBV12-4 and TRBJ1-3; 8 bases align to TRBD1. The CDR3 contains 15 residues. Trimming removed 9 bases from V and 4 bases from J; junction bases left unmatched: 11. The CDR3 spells CASRTGFAPGNTIYF. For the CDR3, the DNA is TGTGCCAGTCGGACAGGGTTTGCCCCGGGAAACACCATATATTTT.

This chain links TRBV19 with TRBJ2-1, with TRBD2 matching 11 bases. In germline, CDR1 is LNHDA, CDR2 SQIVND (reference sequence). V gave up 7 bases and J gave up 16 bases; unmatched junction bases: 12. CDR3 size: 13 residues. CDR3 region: CASTTSGSPSEFF. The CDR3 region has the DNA TGTGCCAGTACTACTAGCGGGAGTCCTTCTGAATTCTTC. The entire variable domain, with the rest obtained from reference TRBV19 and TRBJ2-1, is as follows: DGGITQSPKYLFRKEGQNVTLSCEQNLNHDAMYWYRQDPGQGLRLIYYSQIVNDFQKGDIAEGYSVSREKKESFPLTVTSAQKNPTAFYLCASTTSGSPSEFFGPGTRLTVL.

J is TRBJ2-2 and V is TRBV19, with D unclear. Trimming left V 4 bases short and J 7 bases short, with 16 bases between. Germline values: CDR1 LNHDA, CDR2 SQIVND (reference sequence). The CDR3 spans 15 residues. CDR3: CASSKLGASNGELFF. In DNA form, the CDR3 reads TGTGCCAGTAGTAAGTTAGGAGCTTCTAACGGGGAGCTGTTTTTT.

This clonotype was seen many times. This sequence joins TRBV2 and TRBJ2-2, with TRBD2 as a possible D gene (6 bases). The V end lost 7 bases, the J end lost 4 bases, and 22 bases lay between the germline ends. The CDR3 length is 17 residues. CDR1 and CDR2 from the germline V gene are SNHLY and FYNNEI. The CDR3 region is CASTIRGGPMLTGELFF. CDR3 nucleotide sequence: TGTGCCAGCACTATAAGGGGAGGCCCGATGCTCACCGGGGAGCTGTTTTTT.

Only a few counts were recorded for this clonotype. CDR3 loop: CASSHLRQDQETQYF. The CDR3 bases are TGCGCCAGCAGCCATCTTCGACAGGACCAAGAGACCCAGTACTTC. This chain connects TRBV4-1 to TRBJ2-5, with D maybe TRBD1 (6 bases). The CDR3 consists of 15 residues. The germline gives CDR1 MGHRA, CDR2 YSYEKL. Trimming cost V 3 bases and J 0 bases, with 11 bases left between them.

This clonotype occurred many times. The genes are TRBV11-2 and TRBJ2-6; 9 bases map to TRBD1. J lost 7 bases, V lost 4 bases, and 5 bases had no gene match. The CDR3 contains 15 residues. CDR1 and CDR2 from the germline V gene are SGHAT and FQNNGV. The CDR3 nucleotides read TGTGCCAGCAGCTCACAGGGGGCTGTTGCCAACGTCCTGACTTTC. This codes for CASSSQGAVANVLTF.

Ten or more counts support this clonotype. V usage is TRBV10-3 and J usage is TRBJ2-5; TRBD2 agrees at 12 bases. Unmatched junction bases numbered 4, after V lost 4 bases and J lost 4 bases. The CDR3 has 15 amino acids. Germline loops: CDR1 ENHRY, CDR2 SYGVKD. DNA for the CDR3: TGTGCCATCAGTGCCTCTAGCGGGAGGGCAGAGACCCAGTACTTC. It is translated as CAISASSGRAETQYF.

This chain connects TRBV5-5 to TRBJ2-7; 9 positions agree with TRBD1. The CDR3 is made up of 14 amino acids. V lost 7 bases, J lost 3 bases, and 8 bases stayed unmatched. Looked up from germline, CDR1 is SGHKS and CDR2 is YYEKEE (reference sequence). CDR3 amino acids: CASYGTGIHYEQYF. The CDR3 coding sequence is TGTGCCAGCTACGGGACAGGGATCCACTACGAGCAGTACTTC. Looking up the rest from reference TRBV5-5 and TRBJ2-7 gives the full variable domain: DAGVTQSPTHLIKTRGQQVTLRCSPISGHKSVSWYQQVLGQGPQFIFQYYEKEERGRGNFPDRFSARQFPNYSSELNVNALLLGDSALYLCASYGTGIHYEQYFGPGTRLTVT.

The CDR3 sequence: CASRDGAYEQYF. The CDR3 DNA follows: TGCGCCAGCAGGGACGGCGCCTACGAGCAGTACTTC. This chain links TRBV5-1 with TRBJ2-7; unclear D gene. Trimming left V 5 bases short and J 2 bases short, with 8 bases between. The CDR3 runs 12 residues. Germline-derived CDR1 and CDR2 are SGHRS and YFSETQ.

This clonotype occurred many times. CDR3 DNA: TGTGCCAGCAGCTTAACGTATCTTCTACGGGGTTCTGAAGCTTTCTTT. Protein: CASSLTYLLRGSEAFF. The chain employs TRBV7-3 and TRBJ1-1; D call uncertain. The length of the CDR3 is 16 residues. V shed 0 bases and J shed 6 bases, with 17 bases lying between them. Germline V CDR1 and CDR2: SGHTA, FQGTGA.

The CDR3, as DNA: TGCAGTGCCCCTCCGCGACTAGCGGCTAGCACAGATACGCAGTATTTT. Amino acid sequence: CSAPPRLAASTDTQYF. This chain connects TRBV20-1 to TRBJ2-3; 9 positions agree with TRBD2. Trimming cost V 6 bases and J 0 bases; bases outside gene matches: 10. CDR3 size: 16 residues. In germline, CDR1 is DFQATT, CDR2 SNEGSKA (reference sequence).

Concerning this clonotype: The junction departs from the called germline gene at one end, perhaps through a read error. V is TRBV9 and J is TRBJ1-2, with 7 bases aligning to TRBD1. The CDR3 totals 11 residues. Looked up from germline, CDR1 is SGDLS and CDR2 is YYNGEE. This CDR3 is CASSVGGQPNF. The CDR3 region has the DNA TGTGCCAGCAGCGTAGGGGGACAGCCTAACTTC.

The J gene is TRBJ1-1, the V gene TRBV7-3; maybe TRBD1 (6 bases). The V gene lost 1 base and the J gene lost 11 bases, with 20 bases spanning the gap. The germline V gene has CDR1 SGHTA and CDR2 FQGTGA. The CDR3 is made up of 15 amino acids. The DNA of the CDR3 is TGTGCCAGCAGCTTAAGAGTCGGGGGGGGCGAAGATGCTTTCTTT. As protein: CASSLRVGGGEDAFF. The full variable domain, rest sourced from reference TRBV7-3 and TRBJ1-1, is GAGVSQTPSNKVTEKGKYVELRCDPISGHTALYWYRQSLGQGPEFLIYFQGTGAADDSGLPNDRFFAVRPEGSVSTLKIQRTERGDSAVYLCASSLRVGGGEDAFFGQGTRLTVV.

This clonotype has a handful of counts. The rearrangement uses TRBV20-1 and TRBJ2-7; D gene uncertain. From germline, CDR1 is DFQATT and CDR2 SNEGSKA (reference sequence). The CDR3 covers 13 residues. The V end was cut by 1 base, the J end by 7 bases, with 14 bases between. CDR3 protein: CSARGGIALEQYF. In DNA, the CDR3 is TGCAGTGCTAGAGGGGGAATAGCCCTGGAGCAGTACTTC.

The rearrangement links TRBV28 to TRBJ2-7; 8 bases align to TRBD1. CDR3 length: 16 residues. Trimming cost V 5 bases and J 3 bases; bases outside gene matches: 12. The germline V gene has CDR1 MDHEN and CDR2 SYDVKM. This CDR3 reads CASSAPGGVYVYEQYF. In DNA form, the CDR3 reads TGTGCCAGCAGTGCCCCAGGGGGCGTCTATGTCTACGAGCAGTACTTC.

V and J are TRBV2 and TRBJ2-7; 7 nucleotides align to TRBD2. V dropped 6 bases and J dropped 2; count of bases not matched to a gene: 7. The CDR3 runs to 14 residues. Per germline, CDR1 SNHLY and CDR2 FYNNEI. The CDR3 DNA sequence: TGTGCCAGCAGATTCGGACTAGGGGCCTACGAGCAGTACTTC. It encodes CASRFGLGAYEQYF.

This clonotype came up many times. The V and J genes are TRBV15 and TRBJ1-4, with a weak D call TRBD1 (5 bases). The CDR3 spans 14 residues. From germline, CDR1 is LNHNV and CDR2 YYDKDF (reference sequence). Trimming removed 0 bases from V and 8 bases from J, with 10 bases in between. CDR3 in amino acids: CATSRDLRGEKLFF. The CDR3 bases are TGTGCCACCAGCAGAGATCTGAGGGGAGAAAAACTGTTTTTT.

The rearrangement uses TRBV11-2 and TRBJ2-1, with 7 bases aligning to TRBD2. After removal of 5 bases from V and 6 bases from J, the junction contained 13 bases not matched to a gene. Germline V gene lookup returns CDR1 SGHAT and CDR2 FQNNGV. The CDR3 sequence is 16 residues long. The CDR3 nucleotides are TGTGCCAGCAGCCCGACCTTGGCGGGAGAGAGCAATGAGCAGTTCTTC. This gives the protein CASSPTLAGESNEQFF.

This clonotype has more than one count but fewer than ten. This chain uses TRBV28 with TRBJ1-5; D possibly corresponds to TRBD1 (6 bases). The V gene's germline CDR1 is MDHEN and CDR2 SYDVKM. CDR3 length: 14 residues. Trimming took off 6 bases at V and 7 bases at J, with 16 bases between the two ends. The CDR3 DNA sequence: TGTGCCAGCAGAACCCTACGCCAGGGGCAGCCCCAGCATTTT. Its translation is CASRTLRQGQPQHF. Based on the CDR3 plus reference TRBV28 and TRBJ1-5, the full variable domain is DVKVTQSSRYLVKRTGEKVFLECVQDMDHENMFWYRQDPGLGLRLIYFSYDVKMKEKGDIPEGYSVSREKKERFSLILESASTNQTSMYLCASRTLRQGQPQHFGDGTRLSIL.

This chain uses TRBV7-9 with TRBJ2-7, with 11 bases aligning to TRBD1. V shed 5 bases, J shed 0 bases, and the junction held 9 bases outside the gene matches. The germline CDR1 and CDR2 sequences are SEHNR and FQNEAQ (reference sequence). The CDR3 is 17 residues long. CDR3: CASSRDRGIRSSYEQYF. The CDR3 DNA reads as TGTGCCAGCAGCCGGGACAGGGGGATTAGGAGCTCCTACGAGCAGTACTTC.